This is a list of T cell receptor beta chains from one sample in a study of cytomegalovirus exposure and HLA in healthy donors. Measured with immunoSEQ multiplex PCR; TCRdb has only the in-frame clones, and not every one. Of 150,000 to 200,000 clones listed, roughly 80% are singletons. The source material was PBMCs. All receptors derive from a female donor in good health and CMV-seronegative. The CDR3 runs from the conserved cysteine through the conserved F or W. Fields, in order: V gene, D gene, J gene, clone size, CDR3 protein, CDR3 DNA. The D gene is left open where the match is weak. Clone size is shown for a subset of rows, as once, few, many or a class of expanded clone.

v_call: TRBV6-5; d_call: -; j_call: TRBJ2-7; clone_size: -; cdr3_aa: CASSYSMGGEQYF; cdr3_nt: TGTGCCAGCAGTTACTCGATGGGAGGCGAGCAGTACTTC
v_call: TRBV30; d_call: -; j_call: TRBJ2-3; clone_size: few; cdr3_aa: CAWQTGTYTDTQYF; cdr3_nt: TGTGCCTGGCAAACAGGGACATACACAGATACGCAGTATTTT
v_call: TRBV19; d_call: -; j_call: TRBJ2-3; clone_size: -; cdr3_aa: CASSTSGADTQYF; cdr3_nt: TGTGCCAGTAGTACTTCAGGGGCAGATACGCAGTATTTT
v_call: TRBV5-6; d_call: TRBD1; j_call: TRBJ2-7; clone_size: -; cdr3_aa: CASSLDRGYEQYF; cdr3_nt: TGTGCCAGCAGCTTGGACAGGGGTTACGAGCAGTACTTC
v_call: TRBV28; d_call: TRBD1; j_call: TRBJ1-5; clone_size: -; cdr3_aa: CAVTPGTGGRKGDQPQHF; cdr3_nt: TGTGCCGTTACCCCCGGGACAGGGGGTCGGAAAGGAGATCAGCCCCAGCATTTT
v_call: TRBV15; d_call: -; j_call: TRBJ1-1; clone_size: -; cdr3_aa: CATSIDLRTEAFF; cdr3_nt: TGTGCCACCAGCATTGACCTGAGGACTGAAGCTTTCTTT
v_call: TRBV28; d_call: TRBD2; j_call: TRBJ2-7; clone_size: -; cdr3_aa: CASSLTLAGGPSYEQYF; cdr3_nt: TGTGCCAGCAGTTTAACTCTAGCGGGAGGGCCTTCCTACGAGCAGTACTTC
v_call: TRBV19; d_call: TRBD1; j_call: TRBJ1-5; clone_size: -; cdr3_aa: CASSIFRGTGISNQPQHF; cdr3_nt: TGTGCCAGTAGTATATTTCGGGGGACAGGGATTAGCAATCAGCCCCAGCATTTT
v_call: TRBV7-6; d_call: -; j_call: TRBJ1-1; clone_size: -; cdr3_aa: CASSRGQVGSTEAFF; cdr3_nt: TGTGCCAGCAGCCGAGGGCAGGTCGGGAGTACTGAAGCTTTCTTT
v_call: TRBV28; d_call: -; j_call: TRBJ2-7; clone_size: once; cdr3_aa: CASIGGRGYRYEQYF; cdr3_nt: TGTGCCAGCATCGGTGGTAGGGGGTATCGGTACGAGCAGTACTTC
v_call: TRBV6-5; d_call: -; j_call: TRBJ2-7; clone_size: -; cdr3_aa: CASSYVSDTYEQYF; cdr3_nt: TGTGCCAGCAGTTACGTGTCAGACACCTACGAGCAGTACTTC
v_call: TRBV9; d_call: -; j_call: TRBJ2-1; clone_size: -; cdr3_aa: CASWGYSYNEQFF; cdr3_nt: TGTGCCAGCTGGGGCTACTCCTACAATGAGCAGTTCTTC
v_call: TRBV7-9; d_call: TRBD1; j_call: TRBJ1-5; clone_size: -; cdr3_aa: CASSGGTGKEGRQPQHF; cdr3_nt: TGTGCCAGCAGCGGCGGGACAGGCAAAGAGGGTAGGCAGCCCCAGCATTTT
v_call: TRBV7-9; d_call: -; j_call: TRBJ1-4; clone_size: -; cdr3_aa: CASSSPGITNEKLFF; cdr3_nt: TGTGCCAGCAGCTCCCCGGGGATAACTAATGAAAAACTGTTTTTT
v_call: TRBV10-3; d_call: -; j_call: TRBJ1-1; clone_size: few; cdr3_aa: CAISEGAPEAFF; cdr3_nt: TGTGCCATCAGTGAAGGGGCCCCTGAAGCTTTCTTT
v_call: TRBV7-7; d_call: -; j_call: TRBJ2-2; clone_size: few; cdr3_aa: CASSLAYTGELFF; cdr3_nt: TGTGCTAGCAGCTTAGCCTACACCGGGGAGCTGTTTTTT
v_call: TRBV10-3; d_call: TRBD1; j_call: TRBJ2-5; clone_size: -; cdr3_aa: CAISANLPGQGLYSRETQYF; cdr3_nt: TGTGCCATCAGTGCGAATCTACCGGGACAGGGTCTTTACTCCCGGGAGACCCAGTACTTC
v_call: TRBV9; d_call: -; j_call: TRBJ1-1; clone_size: -; cdr3_aa: CASSVGGQLNTEAFF; cdr3_nt: TGTGCCAGCAGCGTGGGAGGTCAGTTGAACACTGAAGCTTTCTTT
v_call: TRBV4-1; d_call: TRBD1; j_call: TRBJ2-7; clone_size: few; cdr3_aa: CASSQAGTASYEQYF; cdr3_nt: TGCGCCAGCAGCCAAGCCGGGACAGCCTCCTACGAGCAGTACTTC
v_call: TRBV6-5; d_call: TRBD1; j_call: TRBJ1-2; clone_size: -; cdr3_aa: CASSYGQGLGYTF; cdr3_nt: TGTGCCAGCAGTTACGGACAGGGGCTTGGCTACACCTTC
v_call: TRBV19; d_call: -; j_call: TRBJ1-2; clone_size: -; cdr3_aa: CATYSGQDNYGYTF; cdr3_nt: TGTGCCACCTACTCGGGACAAGATAACTATGGCTACACCTTC
v_call: TRBV2; d_call: -; j_call: TRBJ1-3; clone_size: -; cdr3_aa: CASSEEGFGNTIYF; cdr3_nt: TGTGCCAGCAGTGAAGAGGGGTTTGGAAACACCATATATTTT